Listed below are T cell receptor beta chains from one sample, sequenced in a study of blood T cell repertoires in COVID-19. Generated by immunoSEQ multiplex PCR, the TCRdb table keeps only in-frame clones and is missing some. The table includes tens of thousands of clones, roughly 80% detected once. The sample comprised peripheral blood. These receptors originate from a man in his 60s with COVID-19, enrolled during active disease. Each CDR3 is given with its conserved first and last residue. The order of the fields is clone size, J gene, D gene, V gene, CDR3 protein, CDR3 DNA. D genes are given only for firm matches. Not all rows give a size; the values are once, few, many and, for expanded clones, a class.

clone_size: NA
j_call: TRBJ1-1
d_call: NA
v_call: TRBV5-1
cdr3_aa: CASSLDGSLDTEAFF
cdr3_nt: TGCGCCAGCAGCTTGGATGGCAGCCTAGACACTGAAGCTTTCTTT

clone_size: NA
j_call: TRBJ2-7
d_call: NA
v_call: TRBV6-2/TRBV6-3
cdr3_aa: CASSYISYEQYF
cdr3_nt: TGTGCCAGCAGTTATATCTCCTACGAGCAGTACTTC

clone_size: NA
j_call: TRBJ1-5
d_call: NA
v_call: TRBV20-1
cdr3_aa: CSASFRGSGGQPQHF
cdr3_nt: TGCAGTGCTAGTTTCCGGGGATCGGGAGGTCAGCCCCAGCATTTT

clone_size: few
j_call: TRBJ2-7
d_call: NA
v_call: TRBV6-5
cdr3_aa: CASTYSSIGEQYF
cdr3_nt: TGTGCCAGCACCTACAGCTCTATCGGCGAGCAGTACTTC

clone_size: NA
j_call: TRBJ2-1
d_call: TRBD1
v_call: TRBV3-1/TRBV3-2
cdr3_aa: CASSQLRVGQGNEQFF
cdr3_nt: TGTGCCAGCAGCCAATTAAGGGTCGGACAGGGAAATGAGCAGTTCTTC

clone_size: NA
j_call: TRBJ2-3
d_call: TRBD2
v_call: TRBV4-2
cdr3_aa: CASSQDLGGGPDTQYF
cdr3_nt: TGTGCCAGCAGCCAAGATCTCGGGGGGGGGCCAGATACGCAGTATTTT

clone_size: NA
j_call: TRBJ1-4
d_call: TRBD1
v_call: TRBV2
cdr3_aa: CASNRDRRNEKLFF
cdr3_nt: TGTGCCAGCAACCGGGACAGAAGAAATGAAAAACTGTTTTTT

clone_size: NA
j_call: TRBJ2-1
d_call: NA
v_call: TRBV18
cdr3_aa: CASSPPRDSNEQFF
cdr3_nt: TGTGCCAGCTCACCACCGAGGGACTCCAATGAGCAGTTCTTC

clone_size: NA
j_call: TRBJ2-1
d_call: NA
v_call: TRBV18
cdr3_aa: CASSPYRDNLEQFF
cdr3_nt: TGTGCCAGCTCACCATACAGAGACAACCTTGAGCAGTTCTTC

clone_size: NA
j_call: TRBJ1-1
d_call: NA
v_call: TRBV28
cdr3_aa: CASRGEGAFF
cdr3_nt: TGTGCCAGCAGGGGGGAGGGAGCTTTCTTT

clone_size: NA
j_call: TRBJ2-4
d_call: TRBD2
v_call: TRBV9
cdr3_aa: CASSVVAGNIQYF
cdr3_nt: TGTGCCAGCAGCGTAGTAGCGGGAAACATTCAGTACTTC

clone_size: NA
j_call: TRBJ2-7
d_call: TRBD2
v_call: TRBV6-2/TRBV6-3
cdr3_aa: CASSYVLGRGAYEQYF
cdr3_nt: TGTGCCAGCAGTTACGTGTTAGGGCGGGGGGCCTACGAGCAGTACTTC

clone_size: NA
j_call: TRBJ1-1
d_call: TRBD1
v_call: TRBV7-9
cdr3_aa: CASSPRTGKTEAFF
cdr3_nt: TGTGCCAGCAGCCCACGGACAGGGAAGACTGAAGCTTTCTTT

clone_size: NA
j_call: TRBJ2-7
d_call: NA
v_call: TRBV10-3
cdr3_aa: CAISESRGADYEQYF
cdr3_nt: TGTGCCATCAGTGAGTCTCGGGGGGCCGACTACGAGCAGTACTTC

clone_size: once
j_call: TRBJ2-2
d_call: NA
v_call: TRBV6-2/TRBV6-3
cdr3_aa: CASSLGGTRRGELFF
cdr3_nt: TGTGCCAGCAGTTTGGGAGGGACAAGGCGCGGGGAGCTGTTTTTT

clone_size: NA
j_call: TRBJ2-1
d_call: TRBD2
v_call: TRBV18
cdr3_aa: CASSFTGTSGSKEQFF
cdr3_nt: TGTGCCAGCTCATTCACAGGGACTAGCGGGAGTAAGGAGCAGTTCTTC

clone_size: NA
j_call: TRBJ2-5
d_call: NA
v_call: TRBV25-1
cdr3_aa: CASNSGFQETQYF
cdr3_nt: TGTGCCAGCAACTCGGGATTCCAAGAGACCCAGTACTTC

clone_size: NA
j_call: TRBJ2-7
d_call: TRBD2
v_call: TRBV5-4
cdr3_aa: CASSRKIAGRYEQYF
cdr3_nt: TGTGCCAGCAGCAGGAAGATAGCGGGACGCTACGAGCAGTACTTC

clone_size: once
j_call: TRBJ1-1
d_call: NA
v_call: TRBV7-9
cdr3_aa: CASSLQGVGTEAFF
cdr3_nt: TGTGCCAGCAGCCTCCAAGGGGTAGGAACTGAAGCTTTCTTT

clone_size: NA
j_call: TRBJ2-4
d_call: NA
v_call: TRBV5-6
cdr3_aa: CASSSTEGDRNIQYF
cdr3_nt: TGTGCCAGCAGCTCCACAGAGGGGGACCGAAACATTCAGTACTTC

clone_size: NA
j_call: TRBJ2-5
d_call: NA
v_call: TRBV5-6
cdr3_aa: CASMGRRGRETQYF
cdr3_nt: TGTGCCAGCATGGGGCGGAGGGGTCGAGAGACCCAGTACTTC

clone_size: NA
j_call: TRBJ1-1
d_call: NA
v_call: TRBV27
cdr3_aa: CASSPRQTVNTEAFF
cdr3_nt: TGTGCCAGCAGTCCGCGGCAGACTGTAAACACTGAAGCTTTCTTT

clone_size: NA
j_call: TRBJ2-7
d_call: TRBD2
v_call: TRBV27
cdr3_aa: CASSLGLELREQYF
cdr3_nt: TGTGCCAGCAGTCTGGGACTAGAGCTAAGAGAGCAGTACTTC

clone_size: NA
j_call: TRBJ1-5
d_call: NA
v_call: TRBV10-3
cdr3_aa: CAISEGHNQPQHF
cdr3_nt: TGTGCCATCAGTGAGGGCCATAACCAGCCCCAGCATTTT

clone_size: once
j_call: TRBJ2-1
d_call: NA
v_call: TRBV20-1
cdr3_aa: CSASGRFVDEQFF
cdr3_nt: TGCAGTGCTAGTGGGAGGTTTGTCGATGAGCAGTTCTTC

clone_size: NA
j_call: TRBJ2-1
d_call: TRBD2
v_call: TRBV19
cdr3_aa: CASSIVGGSTYNEQFF
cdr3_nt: TGTGCCAGTAGTATAGTTGGCGGGAGCACCTACAATGAGCAGTTCTTC

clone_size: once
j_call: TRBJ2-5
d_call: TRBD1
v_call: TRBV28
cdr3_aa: CASSSVAGTGFQGTQYF
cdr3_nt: TGTGCCAGCAGTTCGGTCGCCGGGACAGGCTTCCAAGGGACCCAGTACTTC

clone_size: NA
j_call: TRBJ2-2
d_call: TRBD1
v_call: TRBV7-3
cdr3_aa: CASSSTGIGPGELFF
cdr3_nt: TGTGCCAGCAGCTCGACAGGGATCGGGCCCGGGGAGCTGTTTTTT

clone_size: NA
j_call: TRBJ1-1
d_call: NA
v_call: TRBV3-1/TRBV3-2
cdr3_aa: CASSQDNRREAFF
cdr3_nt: TGTGCCAGCAGCCAAGATAACCGGAGGGAAGCTTTCTTT

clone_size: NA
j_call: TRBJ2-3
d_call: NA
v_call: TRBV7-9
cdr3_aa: CASSPEVETDTQYF
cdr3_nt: TGTGCCAGCAGCCCAGAGGTAGAGACAGATACGCAGTATTTT

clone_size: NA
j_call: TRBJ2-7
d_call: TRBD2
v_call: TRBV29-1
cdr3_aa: CSAGTRVYEQYF
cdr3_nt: TGCAGTGCCGGGACTAGGGTCTACGAGCAGTACTTC

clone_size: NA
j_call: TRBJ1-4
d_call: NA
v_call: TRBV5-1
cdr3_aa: CASSLGGTNEKLFF
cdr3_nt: TGCGCCAGCAGCTTGGGCGGGACGAATGAAAAACTGTTTTTT

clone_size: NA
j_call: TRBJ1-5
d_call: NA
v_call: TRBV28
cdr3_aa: CASSTQGTSNQPQHF
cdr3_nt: TGTGCCAGCAGTACCCAGGGGACTAGCAATCAGCCCCAGCATTTT

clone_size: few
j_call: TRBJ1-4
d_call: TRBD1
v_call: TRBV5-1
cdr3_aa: CASSPGGVDEKLFF
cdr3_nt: TGCGCCAGCAGCCCAGGGGGAGTTGATGAAAAACTGTTTTTT

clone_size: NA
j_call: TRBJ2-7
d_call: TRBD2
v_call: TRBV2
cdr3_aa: CASRPTSGPSYEQYF
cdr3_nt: TGTGCCAGCAGACCAACTAGCGGACCTTCCTACGAGCAGTACTTC

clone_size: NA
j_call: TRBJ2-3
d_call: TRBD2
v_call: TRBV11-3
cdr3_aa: CASSGPTSGDTDTQYF
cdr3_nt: TGTGCCAGCAGCGGTCCGACTAGCGGAGACACAGATACGCAGTATTTT

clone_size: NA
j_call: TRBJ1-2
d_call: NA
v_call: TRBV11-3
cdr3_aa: CASSLDQYGYTF
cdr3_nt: TGTGCCAGCAGCTTAGATCAATATGGCTACACCTTC

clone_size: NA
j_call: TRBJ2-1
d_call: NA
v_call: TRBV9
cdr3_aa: CASSLKGVHEQFF
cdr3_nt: TGTGCCAGCAGCCTCAAGGGGGTACATGAGCAGTTCTTC

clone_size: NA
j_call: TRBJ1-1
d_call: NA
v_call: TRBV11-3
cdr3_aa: CASSLSTGLNTEAFF
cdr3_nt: TGTGCCAGCAGCCTTTCGACAGGCCTGAACACTGAAGCTTTCTTT

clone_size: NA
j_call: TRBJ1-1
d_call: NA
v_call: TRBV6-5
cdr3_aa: CASRTEATEAFF
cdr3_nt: TGTGCCAGCAGAACGGAGGCCACTGAAGCTTTCTTT

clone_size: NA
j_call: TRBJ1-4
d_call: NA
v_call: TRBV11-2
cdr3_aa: CASSLHPGNEKLFF
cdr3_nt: TGTGCCAGCAGCTTACATCCGGGAAATGAAAAACTGTTTTTT

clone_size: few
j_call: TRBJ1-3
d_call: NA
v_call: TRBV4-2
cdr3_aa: CASSQDPGAQRNTIYF
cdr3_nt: TGTGCCAGCAGCCAAGATCCAGGGGCCCAACGAAACACCATATATTTT

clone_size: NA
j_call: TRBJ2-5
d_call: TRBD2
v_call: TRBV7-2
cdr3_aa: CASSPPPGTSGILETQYF
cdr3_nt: TGTGCCAGCAGCCCACCGCCGGGCACTAGCGGGATTCTGGAGACCCAGTACTTC

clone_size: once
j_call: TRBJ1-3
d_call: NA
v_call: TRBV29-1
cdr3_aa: CSVGGRTKNSGNTIYF
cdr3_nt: TGCAGCGTAGGGGGACGCACAAAAAACTCTGGAAACACCATATATTTT

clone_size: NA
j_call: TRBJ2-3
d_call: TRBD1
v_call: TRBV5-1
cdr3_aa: CASSDRGTDTQYF
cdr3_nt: TGCGCCAGCTCAGACAGGGGAACAGATACGCAGTATTTT

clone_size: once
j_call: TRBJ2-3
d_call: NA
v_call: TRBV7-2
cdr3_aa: CASSPDLFPSTDTQYF
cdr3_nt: TGTGCCAGCAGCCCAGATCTCTTCCCTAGCACAGATACGCAGTATTTT

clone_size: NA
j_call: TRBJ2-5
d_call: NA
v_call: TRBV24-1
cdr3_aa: CATEGERGTETQYF
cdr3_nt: TGTGCCACCGAGGGGGAGCGGGGAACGGAGACCCAGTACTTC

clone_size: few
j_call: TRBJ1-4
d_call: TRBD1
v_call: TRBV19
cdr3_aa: CASRGQGSEKLFF
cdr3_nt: TGTGCCAGTAGGGGACAGGGAAGCGAAAAACTGTTTTTT

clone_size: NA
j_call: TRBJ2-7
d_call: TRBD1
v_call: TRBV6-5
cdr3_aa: CASRRQGNYEQYF
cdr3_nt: TGTGCCAGCAGGCGACAGGGTAACTACGAGCAGTACTTC

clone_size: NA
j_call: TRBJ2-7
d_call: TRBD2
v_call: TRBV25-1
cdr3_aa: CASSGGAGQYF
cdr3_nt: TGTGCCAGCAGCGGGGGGGCCGGGCAGTACTTC

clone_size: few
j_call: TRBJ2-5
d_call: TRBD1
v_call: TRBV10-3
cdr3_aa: CAISGGTVQETQYF
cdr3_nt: TGTGCCATCAGTGGAGGGACAGTCCAAGAGACCCAGTACTTC

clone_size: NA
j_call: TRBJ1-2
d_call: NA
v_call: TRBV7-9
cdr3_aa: CASSTLISYTF
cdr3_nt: TGTGCCAGCAGCACCCTAATTAGCTACACCTTC

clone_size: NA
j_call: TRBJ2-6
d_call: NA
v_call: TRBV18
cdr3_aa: CASSPNSLTGANVLTF
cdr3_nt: TGTGCCAGCTCACCTAACAGTCTTACTGGGGCCAACGTCCTGACTTTC

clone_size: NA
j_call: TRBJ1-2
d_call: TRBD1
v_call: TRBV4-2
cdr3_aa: CASSPGQARQGYTF
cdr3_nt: TGTGCCAGCAGCCCGGGACAGGCCCGGCAGGGCTACACCTTC

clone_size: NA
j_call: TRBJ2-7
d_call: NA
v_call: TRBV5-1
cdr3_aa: CASSLSSQALEQYF
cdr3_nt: TGCGCCAGCAGCTTGTCATCCCAGGCGTTGGAGCAGTACTTC